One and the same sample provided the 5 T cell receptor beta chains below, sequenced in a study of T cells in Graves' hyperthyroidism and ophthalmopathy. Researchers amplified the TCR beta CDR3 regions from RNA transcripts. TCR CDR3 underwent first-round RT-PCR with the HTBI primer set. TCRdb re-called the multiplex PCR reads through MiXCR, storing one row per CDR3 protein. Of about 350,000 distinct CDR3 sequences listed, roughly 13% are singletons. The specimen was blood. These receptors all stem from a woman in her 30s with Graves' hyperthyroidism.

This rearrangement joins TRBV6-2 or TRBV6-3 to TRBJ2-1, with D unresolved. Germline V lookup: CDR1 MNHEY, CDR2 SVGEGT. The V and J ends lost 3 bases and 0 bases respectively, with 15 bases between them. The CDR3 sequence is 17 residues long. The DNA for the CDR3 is TGTGCCAGCAGTTATCTGATCGGCACCAGCTCCTACAATGAGCAGTTCTTC. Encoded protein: CASSYLIGTSSYNEQFF.

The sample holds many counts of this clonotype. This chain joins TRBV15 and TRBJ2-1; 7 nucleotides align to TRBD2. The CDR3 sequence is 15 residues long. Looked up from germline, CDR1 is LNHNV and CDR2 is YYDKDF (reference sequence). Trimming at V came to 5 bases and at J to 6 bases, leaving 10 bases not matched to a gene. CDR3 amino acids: CATSPRRGGVNEQFF. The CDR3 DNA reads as TGTGCCACCAGCCCCCGGAGGGGAGGGGTCAATGAGCAGTTCTTC. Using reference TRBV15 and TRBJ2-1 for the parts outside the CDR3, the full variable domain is DAMVIQNPRYQVTQFGKPVTLSCSQTLNHNVMYWYQQKSSQAPKLLFHYYDKDFNNEADTPDNFQSRRPNTSFCFLDIRSPGLGDTAMYLCATSPRRGGVNEQFFGPGTRLTVL.

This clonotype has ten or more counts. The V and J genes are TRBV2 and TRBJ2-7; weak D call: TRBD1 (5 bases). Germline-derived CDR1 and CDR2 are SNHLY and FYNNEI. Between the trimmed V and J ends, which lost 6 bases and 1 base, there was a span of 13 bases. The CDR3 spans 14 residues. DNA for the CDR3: TGTGCCAGCAGGGGGCCAGCTAGTTCCTACGAGCAGTACTTC. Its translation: CASRGPASSYEQYF. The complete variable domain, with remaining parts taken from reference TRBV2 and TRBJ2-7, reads EPEVTQTPSHQVTQMGQEVILRCVPISNHLYFYWYRQILGQKVEFLVSFYNNEISEKSEIFDDQFSVERPDGSNFTLKIRSTKLEDSAMYFCASRGPASSYEQYFGPGTRLTVT.

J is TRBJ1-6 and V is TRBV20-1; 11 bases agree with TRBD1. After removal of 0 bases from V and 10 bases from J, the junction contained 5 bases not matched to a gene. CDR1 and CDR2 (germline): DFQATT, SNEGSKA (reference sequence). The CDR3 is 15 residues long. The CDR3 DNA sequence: TGCAGTGCTAGAGAACCGGGACAGGGGGGGTCACCCCTCCACTTT. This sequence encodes CSAREPGQGGSPLHF.

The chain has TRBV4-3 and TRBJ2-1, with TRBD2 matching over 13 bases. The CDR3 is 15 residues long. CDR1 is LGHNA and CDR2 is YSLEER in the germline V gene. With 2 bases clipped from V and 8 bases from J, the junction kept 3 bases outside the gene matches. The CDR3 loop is CASSQTSGRGYEQFF. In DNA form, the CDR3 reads TGCGCCAGCAGCCAAACTAGCGGGAGGGGGTATGAGCAGTTCTTC.